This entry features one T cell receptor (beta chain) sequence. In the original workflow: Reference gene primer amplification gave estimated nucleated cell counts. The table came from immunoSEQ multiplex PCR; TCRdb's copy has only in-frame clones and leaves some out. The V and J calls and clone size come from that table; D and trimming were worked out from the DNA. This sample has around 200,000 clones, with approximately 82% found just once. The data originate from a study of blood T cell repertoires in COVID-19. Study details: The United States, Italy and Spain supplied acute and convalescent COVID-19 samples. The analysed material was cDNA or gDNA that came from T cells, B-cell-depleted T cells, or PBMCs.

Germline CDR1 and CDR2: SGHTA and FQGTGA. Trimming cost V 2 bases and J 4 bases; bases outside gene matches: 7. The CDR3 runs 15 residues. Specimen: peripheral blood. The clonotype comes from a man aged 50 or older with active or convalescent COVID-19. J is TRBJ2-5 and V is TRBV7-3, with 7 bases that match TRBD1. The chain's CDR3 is CASSLVQGVLETQYF. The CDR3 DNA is TGTGCCAGCAGCTTAGTTCAGGGGGTGTTAGAGACCCAGTACTTC.